These 22 T cell receptor beta chains were all obtained from the same sample, sequenced in a study of blood T cell repertoires in COVID-19. Generated by immunoSEQ multiplex PCR, the TCRdb table keeps only in-frame clones and is missing some. Of some 220,000 clones listed, around 81% are singletons. Source material: peripheral blood. These TCRs come from a woman younger than 45 who had recovered from COVID-19.

V and J are TRBV9 and TRBJ1-5; TRBD1 matches 7 bases. This CDR3 comprises 12 residues. Germline V gene lookup returns CDR1 SGDLS and CDR2 YYNGEE. The junction had 1 base not matched to a gene; V was cut back by 5 bases and J by 5 bases. Here the CDR3 DNA reads TGTGCCAGCAGTACAGGGGATCAGCCCCAGCATTTT. Translation gives CASSTGDQPQHF. The complete variable domain, with remaining parts taken from reference TRBV9 and TRBJ1-5, reads DSGVTQTPKHLITATGQRVTLRCSPRSGDLSVYWYQQSLDQGLQFLIQYYNGEERAKGNILERFSAQQFPDLHSELNLSSLELGDSALYFCASSTGDQPQHFGDGTRLSIL.

The chain is built from TRBV5-6 and TRBJ2-3, with D perhaps matching TRBD1 (5 bases). Trimming shortened V by 1 base and J by 0 bases, and 6 bases separated the two germline ends. CDR1 SGHDT and CDR2 YYEEEE come from the germline V gene. The CDR3 is 14 amino acids. In nucleotides, the CDR3 is TGTGCCAGCAGCTTGACAGGCAGCACAGATACGCAGTATTTT. It specifies CASSLTGSTDTQYF.

CDR3 amino acids: CASSYGAGVTDTQYF. The CDR3 DNA follows: TGTGCCAGCAGTTACGGAGCGGGAGTAACAGATACGCAGTATTTT. V is TRBV6-5 and J is TRBJ2-3, with 8 bases matching TRBD2. Germline CDR1 and CDR2: MNHEY and SVGAGI. This CDR3 has 15 residues. With V trimmed by 2 bases and J by 3 bases, 4 bases remained unmatched.

The gene calls are TRBV2 and TRBJ2-6, with D possibly matching TRBD2 (5 bases). The germline V gene encodes CDR1 SNHLY and CDR2 FYNNEI. Trimming cost V 5 bases and J 0 bases, with 11 bases left between them. The CDR3 is 16 amino acids. CDR3 loop: CASSNLGSSGANVLTF. Here the CDR3 DNA reads TGTGCCAGCAGTAACTTAGGGAGCTCTGGGGCCAACGTCCTGACTTTC.

The rearrangement joins TRBV7-6 to TRBJ1-5; tentative D call: TRBD1 (6 bases). Per germline, CDR1 SGHVS and CDR2 FNYEAQ. The CDR3 sequence is 14 residues long. V was clipped by 4 bases and J by 4 bases, with 11 bases between them. CDR3 nucleotide sequence: TGTGCCAGCAGCTCAAGGGGGGGGAATCAGCCCCAGCATTTT. It encodes CASSSRGGNQPQHF.

The chain recombines TRBV4-2 with TRBJ1-6, with TRBD1 matching over 7 bases. The V gene's germline CDR1 is LGHNA and CDR2 YNFKEQ. Trimming at V came to 0 bases and at J to 8 bases, leaving 4 bases not matched to a gene. This CDR3 has 15 amino acids. CDR3 bases: TGTGCCAGCAGCCAAGATCCGGGGACAGATTCACCCCTCCACTTT. Translated: CASSQDPGTDSPLHF.

The gene calls are TRBV9 and TRBJ2-3, with D tentatively TRBD1 (6 bases). Germline CDR1 is SGDLS and CDR2 is YYNGEE. The ends were cut back, 0 bases at V and 4 bases at J, with 12 bases in the middle. This CDR3 comprises 15 residues. CDR3 sequence: CASSVEGQAPDTQYF. The CDR3 DNA reads TGTGCCAGCAGCGTAGAGGGACAAGCCCCAGATACGCAGTATTTT.

The genes are TRBV14 and TRBJ1-3; weak D call: TRBD1 (6 bases). V was trimmed by 0 bases and J by 2 bases, leaving 14 bases between them. CDR3 size: 17 residues. Germline-derived CDR1 and CDR2 are SGHDN and FVKESK. This CDR3 is CASSQDPRGRAGNTIYF. DNA of the CDR3: TGTGCCAGCAGCCAAGACCCCAGGGGTAGGGCTGGAAACACCATATATTTT.

The chain couples TRBV9 to TRBJ1-2; no reliable D call. The CDR3 has 15 residues. CDR1 and CDR2 from the germline V gene are SGDLS and YYNGEE. Between the trimmed V and J ends, which lost 3 bases and 1 base, there was a span of 13 bases. CDR3 loop: CASSAFTGLNYGYTF. In nucleotides, the CDR3 is TGTGCCAGCAGCGCTTTTACGGGTCTTAACTATGGCTACACCTTC.

This chain joins TRBV5-1 and TRBJ2-1, with 10 nucleotides matching TRBD2. CDR1 and CDR2 from the germline V gene are SGHRS and YFSETQ. CDR3 size: 16 residues. V gave up 4 bases and J gave up 7 bases; unmatched junction bases: 11. CDR3 loop: CASSGPTSGLRNEQFF. The CDR3 bases are TGCGCCAGCAGCGGACCGACTAGCGGGCTCAGAAATGAGCAGTTCTTC.

In DNA form, the CDR3 reads TGTGCCACCAGTGAATCGGGAAGTCAGCCCCAGCATTTT. Translated, it gives CATSESGSQPQHF. The chain recombines TRBV24-1 with TRBJ1-5; no reliable D call. This CDR3 region has 13 residues. CDR1 is KGHDR, CDR2 SFDVKD, per germline. Trimming took off 4 bases at V and 6 bases at J, with 9 bases between the two ends.

This chain connects TRBV11-2 to TRBJ1-5; TRBD1 aligns across 8 bases. With V trimmed by 6 bases and J by 0 bases, 13 bases remained unmatched. The CDR3 consists of 18 residues. Per the germline V gene, CDR1 is SGHAT and CDR2 is FQNNGV. CDR3: CASRAGTGLCNSNQPQHF. The CDR3 DNA sequence: TGTGCCAGCAGGGCGGGGACAGGACTATGCAATAGCAATCAGCCCCAGCATTTT.

The chain couples TRBV7-9 to TRBJ1-1, with 8 bases aligning to TRBD1. V was pared by 6 bases and J by 7 bases, with 7 bases of the junction left unmatched. CDR1 SEHNR and CDR2 FQNEAQ come from the germline V gene (reference sequence). The CDR3 consists of 13 residues. CDR3 DNA: TGTGCCAGCAGTTTCGGACAGGGCAGTGAAGCTTTCTTT. This codes for CASSFGQGSEAFF.

The CDR3 here is CASSTDGELFF. Written as DNA, the CDR3 is TGTGCCAGCAGCACTGACGGGGAGCTGTTTTTT. The V gene is TRBV7-4, the J gene TRBJ2-2; D uncertain. Deletions cut 5 bases from V and 7 bases from J, with 5 bases between. The germline gives CDR1 SGHVT, CDR2 SQSDAQ. The CDR3 runs 11 residues.

The chain is built from TRBV29-1 and TRBJ2-7; D call uncertain. The CDR3 runs 13 residues. Trimming pared 4 bases from V and 0 bases from J, leaving 10 bases between. The germline CDR1 and CDR2 sequences are SQVTM and ANQGSEA. The CDR3 loop reads CSVVITVSYEQYF. The CDR3 bases are TGCAGCGTTGTGATTACAGTCTCCTACGAGCAGTACTTC.

The chain links TRBV18 to TRBJ1-5, with D uncertain. With 3 bases removed from V and 0 bases from J, the gap between germline ends came to 9 bases. Germline CDR1 and CDR2: KGHSH and LQKENI. This CDR3 is 15 amino acids long. CDR3 protein: CASSPEGHSNQPQHF. The CDR3 DNA reads as TGTGCCAGCTCACCGGAGGGCCATAGCAATCAGCCCCAGCATTTT.

The chain is built from TRBV5-4 and TRBJ2-3, with 8 nucleotides matching TRBD2. Per germline, CDR1 SGHNT and CDR2 YYREEE (reference sequence). V dropped 4 bases and J dropped 0; count of bases not matched to a gene: 10. This CDR3 has 17 residues. The CDR3 here is CASSPWTSWGSTDTQYF. Written as DNA, the CDR3 is TGTGCCAGCAGCCCCTGGACTAGCTGGGGTAGCACAGATACGCAGTATTTT. Supplemented by reference TRBV5-4 and TRBJ2-3, the full variable domain reads ETGVTQSPTHLIKTRGQQVTLRCSSQSGHNTVSWYQQALGQGPQFIFQYYREEENGRGNFPPRFSGLQFPNYSSELNVNALELDDSALYLCASSPWTSWGSTDTQYFGPGTRLTVL.

Comment on this clone: Germline is not matched at one junction end, which may reflect a read error. The chain recombines TRBV2 with TRBJ2-7, with TRBD1 matching 9 bases. This CDR3 region has 13 residues. Germline CDR1 is SNHLY and CDR2 is FYNNEI. The CDR3 spells CASSEAVTGGTLF. DNA for the CDR3: TGTGCCAGCAGTGAAGCGGTCACAGGGGGCACGCTCTTC.

This clone was counted only a few times. V is TRBV6-5 and J is TRBJ1-2; 10 bases are shared with TRBD1. Germline V CDR1 and CDR2: MNHEY, SVGAGI. The CDR3 is 15 residues long. Trimming removed 2 bases from V and 6 bases from J; junction bases left unmatched: 6. This CDR3 is CASSYGLTGGDGYTF. The CDR3 DNA sequence: TGTGCCAGCAGTTACGGGTTGACAGGGGGCGATGGCTACACCTTC.

The gene calls are TRBV5-1 and TRBJ2-7; D unresolved. The CDR3 covers 14 residues. Germline loops: CDR1 SGHRS, CDR2 YFSETQ. Trimming shortened V by 0 bases and J by 0 bases, and 7 bases separated the two germline ends. CDR3 DNA: TGCGCCAGCAGCTTGGGCGGCCACTCCTACGAGCAGTACTTC. Protein product: CASSLGGHSYEQYF.

This clone turned up a few times. This chain uses TRBV10-3 with TRBJ1-6; TRBD1 aligns across 9 bases. The CDR3 loop spans 13 amino acids. The ends lost 6 bases at V and 7 bases at J; junction bases unmatched: 1. The germline V gene encodes CDR1 ENHRY and CDR2 SYGVKD. CDR3 DNA sequence: TGTGCCATCAGAGGGACAGGGAATTCACCCCTCCACTTT. Its translation is CAIRGTGNSPLHF.

This clone was seen a handful of times. This chain uses TRBV28 with TRBJ1-2; perhaps TRBD1 as D (6 bases). The length of the CDR3 is 14 residues. Trimming shortened V by 6 bases and J by 2 bases, and 13 bases separated the two germline ends. Germline V lookup: CDR1 MDHEN, CDR2 SYDVKM. The CDR3 sequence is CASRVWTENYGYTF. The DNA for the CDR3 is TGTGCCAGCAGAGTCTGGACAGAGAACTATGGCTACACCTTC.